This T cell receptor beta chain originates from a study of STAT5B mutations in CD4+ large granular lymphocyte leukemia. Broader study findings: TRBV06-family usage was enriched in top patient clones (8/27) versus controls (2/35).

Turning to this clone: Antigen: not known.

Method: immunoSEQ multiplex PCR; TCRdb's copy keeps in-frame clones and lacks some. Among approximately 41,000 clones, approximately 85% were seen once, and the ten largest hold over 1%. CDR1 and CDR2 from the germline V gene are SGHAT and FQNNGV. This CDR3 contains 16 residues. After removal of 1 base from V and 2 bases from J, the junction contained 3 bases not matched to a gene. The V and J genes are TRBV11-2 and TRBJ2-5; 11 nucleotides agree with TRBD2. This receptor was identified in a human donor in good health. Sequenced sample: CD4+ T cells from blood buffy coats. CDR3: CASSLGIAGGQETQYF. CDR3 nucleotides: TGTGCCAGCAGCTTAGGGATAGCGGGAGGGCAAGAGACCCAGTACTTC.